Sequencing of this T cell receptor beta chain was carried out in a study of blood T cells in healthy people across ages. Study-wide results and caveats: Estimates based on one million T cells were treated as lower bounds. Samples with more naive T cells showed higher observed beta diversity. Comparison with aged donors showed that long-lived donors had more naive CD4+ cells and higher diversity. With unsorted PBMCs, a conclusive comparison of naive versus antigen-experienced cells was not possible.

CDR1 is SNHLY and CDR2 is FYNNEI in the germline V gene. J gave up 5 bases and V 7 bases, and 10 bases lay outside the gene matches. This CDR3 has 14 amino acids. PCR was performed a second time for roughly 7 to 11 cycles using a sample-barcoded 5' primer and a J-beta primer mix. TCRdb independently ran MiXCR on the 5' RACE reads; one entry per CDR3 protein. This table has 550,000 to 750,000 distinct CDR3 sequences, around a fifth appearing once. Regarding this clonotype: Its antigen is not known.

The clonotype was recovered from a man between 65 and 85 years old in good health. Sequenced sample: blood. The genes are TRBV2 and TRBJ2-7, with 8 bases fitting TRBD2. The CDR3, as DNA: TGTGCCAGCACGACGGCTAGCGGGTTCGACGAGCAGTACTTC. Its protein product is CASTTASGFDEQYF.